Sequencing of this TCR beta chain was carried out in a study of hypomethylating agent response in myelodysplastic syndrome. Study-level background: Either azacitidine (about 70% of the 11) or decitabine (3 of 11) was given. Study results and caveats: After hypomethylating agent treatment, diversity and clonality showed no significant change, overall or by response. Shared GLIPH2 clusters possibly recognizing novel MDS antigens remain unconfirmed.

Germline V lookup: CDR1 SGHRS, CDR2 YFSETQ. The CDR3 has 16 residues. V gave up 3 bases and J gave up 1 base; unmatched junction bases: 10. This clone is a singleton in its sample. The antigen remains unidentified. Data came from immunoSEQ multiplex PCR; TCRdb stores just in-frame clones and leaves some out. The data show roughly 5,000 clones, with more than 70% seen just once and more than 25% held by the top ten. The sequences come from bone marrow, collected before or after starting hypomethylating agent treatment for myelodysplastic syndrome (not recorded which). The sequence was collected from a human donor with myelodysplastic syndrome. The genes are TRBV5-1 and TRBJ2-7; 7 nucleotides match TRBD2. The CDR3 is CASSYGGLPPSYEQYF. The CDR3 DNA reads TGCGCCAGCAGCTACGGGGGACTACCGCCTTCCTACGAGCAGTACTTC.